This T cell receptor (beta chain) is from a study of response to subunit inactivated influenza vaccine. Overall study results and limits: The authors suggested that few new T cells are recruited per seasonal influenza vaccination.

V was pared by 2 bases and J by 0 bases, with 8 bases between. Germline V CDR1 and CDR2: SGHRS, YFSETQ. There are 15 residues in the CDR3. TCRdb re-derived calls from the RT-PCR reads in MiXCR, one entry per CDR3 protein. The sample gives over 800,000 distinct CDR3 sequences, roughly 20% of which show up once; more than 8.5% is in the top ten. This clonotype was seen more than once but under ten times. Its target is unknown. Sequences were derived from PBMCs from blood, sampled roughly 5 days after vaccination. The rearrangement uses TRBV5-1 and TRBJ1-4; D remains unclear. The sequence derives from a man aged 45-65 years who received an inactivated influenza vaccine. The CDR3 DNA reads TGCGCCAGCAGCTTCATGGGAGCAACTAATGAAAAACTGTTTTTT. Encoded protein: CASSFMGATNEKLFF.